This T cell receptor (beta chain) emerged from a study of T cell changes during pregnancy in multiple sclerosis (dated by TCRdb to between 2018 and 2021). With regard to the full study: The study examined how the T cell repertoire changed over the course of pregnancy in women with multiple sclerosis.

Of note for this clone: Its specific antigen is unknown. No base qualities exist here, and no much larger clone lies one base off it.

The library was generated by the immunoSEQ multiplex PCR assay. What TCRdb holds here is the immuneACCESS table cut down to in-frame rearrangements. Part of the clones is not present; checked against another copy, under half of the missing clones reflect an unresolved V gene, and the others are unexplained. The sample table contains about 56,000 clones; only one count was recorded for about nine tenths of them. Clones ranked in the top ten supply around 1.7% of the sample. V is reduced by 5 bases and J by 4 bases, leaving a spacing of 23 bases between them. Including cysteine and phenylalanine, the CDR3 has 18 amino acids. Just the 54-base CDR3 DNA is kept, in frame starting at base 1. CDR1 and CDR2 are read off the germline V gene as SGHNT and YENEEA.

Sample: peripheral blood, taken after pregnancy. Here the chain combines TRBV11-3 and TRBJ2-2, and TRBD1 may be the D gene, going by 6 matching bases. The origin of this receptor is a female donor with multiple sclerosis, enrolled in a pregnancy study. At the DNA level, the sequence is TGTGCCAGCAGCCCCAACCGTCACAGGGAAGGGACCACCGGGGAGCTGTTTTTT. This is translated as CASSPNRHREGTTGELFF.